A single sample is the source of the 28 T cell receptor beta chains below, sequenced in a study of blood T cell repertoires in COVID-19. Generated by immunoSEQ multiplex PCR, the TCRdb table keeps only in-frame clones and is missing some. The table records about 70,000 clones, 80% to 90% of them present only once. The material sequenced was peripheral blood. The source is an elderly woman with active or convalescent COVID-19.

This clone was seen just once. The chain uses TRBV21-1 and TRBJ2-5; the table's D call, TRBD2, has no DNA check behind it. TRBV21-1 is a pseudogene locus. This CDR3 has 17 residues. This chain's CDR3 is CASSKPSRGGVGETQYF. Here the CDR3 DNA reads TGTGCCAGCAGCAAACCCTCCAGGGGAGGGGTGGGGGAGACCCAGTACTTC.

The CDR3 spells CASSEGLAMTDTQYF. Written as DNA, the CDR3 is TGTGCCAGCAGTGAGGGACTAGCGATGACAGATACGCAGTATTTT. The rearrangement links TRBV6-4 to TRBJ2-3; 10 bases fit TRBD2. The CDR3 has 15 amino acids. V shed 3 bases, J shed 3 bases, and the junction held 3 bases outside the gene matches. Germline CDR1 and CDR2: MRHNA and SNTAGT.

The chain is built from TRBV6-2 or TRBV6-3 and TRBJ2-7; tentatively, D is TRBD2 (5 bases). V was pared by 0 bases and J by 4 bases, with 13 bases between. Germline V gives CDR1 MNHEY, CDR2 SVGEGT. This CDR3 has 15 amino acids. CDR3 in DNA: TGTGCCAGCAGTTACTCGCGTGGAGGCCAATACGAGCAGTACTTC. The encoded protein is CASSYSRGGQYEQYF.

This chain connects TRBV30 to TRBJ2-1; D might be TRBD1 (5 bases). The CDR3 contains 14 residues. V was cut by 5 bases and J by 8 bases, with 19 bases left in between. Germline CDR1 reads GTSNPN; CDR2 reads SVGIG (reference sequence). This CDR3 is CAWGTTGLGDEQFF. The CDR3 DNA follows: TGTGCCTGGGGCACCACGGGCCTAGGGGATGAGCAGTTCTTC.

The gene calls are TRBV30 and TRBJ2-3; possibly TRBD2 for D (6 bases). The CDR3 runs to 15 residues. CDR1 is GTSNPN and CDR2 is SVGIG in the germline V gene (reference sequence). With 0 bases removed from V and 0 bases from J, the gap between germline ends came to 10 bases. The CDR3: CAWSVGSGSTDTQYF. The CDR3 nucleotides are TGTGCCTGGAGTGTAGGTAGCGGTAGCACAGATACGCAGTATTTT. The full variable domain, completed using reference TRBV30 and TRBJ2-3, is SQTIHQWPATLVQPVGSPLSLECTVEGTSNPNLYWYRQAAGRGLQLLFYSVGIGQISSEVPQNLSASRPQDRQFILSSKKLLLSDSGFYLCAWSVGSGSTDTQYFGPGTRLTVL.

This rearrangement joins TRBV28 to TRBJ2-1, with D perhaps matching TRBD2 (6 bases). V lost 1 base and J lost 6, with 16 bases in between. Per germline, CDR1 MDHEN and CDR2 SYDVKM. There are 16 residues in the CDR3. CDR3 nucleotide sequence: TGTGCCAGCAGTTTATCCCCAGCGGGCGGGGCCAATGAGCAGTTCTTC. Protein product: CASSLSPAGGANEQFF.

V usage is TRBV7-8 and J usage is TRBJ2-7, with TRBD2 matching 7 bases. V shed 5 bases, J shed 0 bases, and the junction held 10 bases outside the gene matches. The CDR3 is 16 amino acids. Germline V lookup: CDR1 SGHVS, CDR2 FQNEAQ. The CDR3 here is CASSGVGRERSYEQYF. For the CDR3, the DNA is TGTGCCAGCAGCGGGGTGGGGCGGGAGCGCTCCTACGAGCAGTACTTC.

The J gene is TRBJ2-2, the V gene TRBV28, with 7 bases that match TRBD1. The CDR3 has 19 amino acids. Germline CDR1 is MDHEN and CDR2 is SYDVKM. V was clipped by 7 bases and J by 0 bases; unmatched bases: 17. Written as DNA, the CDR3 is TGTGCCAGCACCATACATAGGGTGGGGACAGCCTCGAACACCGGGGAGCTGTTTTTT. Residues: CASTIHRVGTASNTGELFF.

The rearrangement links TRBV6-5 to TRBJ2-7; D is perhaps TRBD1 (6 bases). Trimming left V 7 bases short and J 0 bases short, with 10 bases between. Germline assignment: CDR1 MNHEY and CDR2 SVGAGI. CDR3 size: 13 residues. CDR3 sequence: CASTRGSSYEQYF. The CDR3 DNA sequence: TGTGCCAGCACAAGGGGGAGCTCCTACGAGCAGTACTTC.

The V and J genes are TRBV6-5 and TRBJ1-2; TRBD1 matches at 10 bases. V shed 0 bases, J shed 11 bases, and the junction held 3 bases outside the gene matches. Looked up from germline, CDR1 is MNHEY and CDR2 is SVGAGI. CDR3 length: 13 amino acids. Written as DNA, the CDR3 is TGTGCCAGCAGTTACTCGACAGGGGGCGCTTACACCTTC. Its translation: CASSYSTGGAYTF.

CDR3 coding DNA: TGTGCCAGCAGTTACTCCGGGACACCTTCCTACGAGCAGTACTTC. Translation gives CASSYSGTPSYEQYF. The chain couples TRBV6-2 or TRBV6-3 to TRBJ2-7, with D possibly TRBD1 on 6 matching bases. V lost 0 bases to trimming and J lost 1 base, with 10 bases between them. Germline assignment: CDR1 MNHEY and CDR2 SVGEGT. This CDR3 contains 15 residues.

The rearrangement joins TRBV10-3 to TRBJ2-2; D is unclear. Trimming took 6 bases from V and 5 from J, leaving 4 bases between them. The CDR3 has 11 amino acids. Germline-derived CDR1 and CDR2 are ENHRY and SYGVKD. The DNA for the CDR3 is TGTGCCATCAGGTATACCGGGGAGCTGTTTTTT. As protein: CAIRYTGELFF.

The chain carries TRBV18 and TRBJ2-1; TRBD1 is a possible D gene (5 bases). V dropped 3 bases and J dropped 6 bases, with 15 bases sitting between them. CDR3 length: 15 amino acids. The germline V gene has CDR1 KGHSH and CDR2 LQKENI. The CDR3 coding sequence is TGTGCCAGCTCACCTAACCAGGGTCGGTTCAATGAGCAGTTCTTC. It specifies CASSPNQGRFNEQFF.

This clone was picked up one time. The gene calls are TRBV5-6 and TRBJ1-2; D is ambiguous. Trimming removed 1 base from V and 5 bases from J, with 9 bases in between. CDR1 SGHDT and CDR2 YYEEEE come from the germline V gene. The CDR3 has 13 amino acids. CDR3 sequence reads: CASSLLSGYGYTF. In nucleotides, the CDR3 is TGTGCCAGCAGCTTGCTATCGGGGTATGGCTACACCTTC.

The chain employs TRBV10-3 and TRBJ2-5; the match to TRBD1 covers 9 bases. The CDR3 is made up of 15 amino acids. CDR1 ENHRY and CDR2 SYGVKD come from the germline V gene. V lost 1 base and J lost 5; bases outside the gene matches: 5. CDR3 residues: CAISEFGDRVETQYF. The CDR3 nucleotides are TGTGCCATCAGTGAGTTTGGGGACAGGGTTGAGACCCAGTACTTC.

The V gene is TRBV7-2, the J gene TRBJ2-1; D might be TRBD2 (6 bases). CDR3 size: 14 residues. Germline CDR1 SGHTA, CDR2 FQGNSA. V lost 7 bases and J 2 bases, leaving 12 bases between the germline ends. The CDR3 region has the DNA TGTGCCAGCAAAGCGGGCGCCACCTACAATGAGCAGTTCTTC. This translates into CASKAGATYNEQFF. The full variable domain, its missing parts supplied by reference TRBV7-2 and TRBJ2-1, is GAGVSQSPSNKVTEKGKDVELRCDPISGHTALYWYRQSLGQGLEFLIYFQGNSAPDKSGLPSDRFSAERTGGSVSTLTIQRTQQEDSAVYLCASKAGATYNEQFFGPGTRLTVL.

The rearrangement joins TRBV7-8 to TRBJ1-3; 7 nucleotides line up with TRBD1. V was pared by 5 bases and J by 3 bases, with 7 bases of the junction left unmatched. The CDR3 totals 15 residues. Germline CDR1 reads SGHVS; CDR2 reads FQNEAQ. This CDR3 is CASSLGTAHGNTIYF. The CDR3 DNA reads as TGTGCCAGCAGCCTAGGGACAGCGCATGGAAACACCATATATTTT.

This clone appeared a single time. This chain uses TRBV6-1 with TRBJ2-7; D gene uncertain. CDR3 size: 15 residues. Per germline, CDR1 MNHNS and CDR2 SASEGT. The germline V and J ends were trimmed by 1 base and 7 bases, with 17 bases remaining between them. The CDR3 sequence: CASSEGAWAVLEQYF. For the CDR3, the DNA is TGTGCCAGCAGTGAAGGGGCCTGGGCCGTTCTGGAGCAGTACTTC.

This chain uses TRBV28 with TRBJ1-3; D is unresolved. CDR1 MDHEN and CDR2 SYDVKM come from the germline V gene. CDR3 length: 15 amino acids. Deletions cut 6 bases from V and 4 bases from J, with 16 bases between. CDR3 sequence (DNA): TGTGCCAGCAGCCTGGGCGGGAAAATAGGAAACACCATATATTTT. Translating it yields CASSLGGKIGNTIYF.

This chain joins TRBV7-9 and TRBJ1-3, with 7 positions matching TRBD1. This CDR3 is 16 amino acids long. The ends lost 5 bases at V and 0 bases at J; junction bases unmatched: 7. Germline values: CDR1 SEHNR, CDR2 FQNEAQ (reference sequence). The CDR3 loop is CASSPGTATSGNTIYF. For the CDR3, the DNA is TGTGCCAGCAGCCCCGGGACAGCCACCTCTGGAAACACCATATATTTT.

Many counts were recorded for this clone. This chain links TRBV4-3 with TRBJ1-5; D remains unclear. V shed 1 base and J shed 8 bases, with 12 bases lying between them. The CDR3 sequence is 14 residues long. The germline V gene encodes CDR1 LGHNA and CDR2 YSLEER. CDR3 residues: CASSQGIAGEPQHF. CDR3 coding DNA: TGCGCCAGCAGCCAAGGGATAGCGGGCGAGCCCCAGCATTTT.

V gene TRBV18 combines with J gene TRBJ2-5; 10 positions match TRBD1. V dropped 3 bases and J dropped 5; count of bases not matched to a gene: 12. The CDR3 contains 17 residues. CDR1 and CDR2 (germline): KGHSH, LQKENI. The CDR3 DNA reads as TGTGCCAGCTCACCCGGGACAGGGGCCGCCTTCAGGGAGACCCAGTACTTC. Its translation: CASSPGTGAAFRETQYF.

The gene calls are TRBV7-2 and TRBJ2-7; TRBD1 aligns across 10 bases. The junction had 6 bases not matched to a gene; V was cut back by 5 bases and J by 5 bases. Per the germline V gene, CDR1 is SGHTA and CDR2 is FQGNSA. The length of the CDR3 is 14 residues. The chain's CDR3 is CASSPQTGGHEQYF. The CDR3 nucleotides are TGTGCCAGCAGCCCTCAGACAGGGGGCCACGAGCAGTACTTC.

DNA of the CDR3: TGTGCCACCAGTGATTTGACCCTCAGGGGGCTAAGTGAAAAACTGTTTTTT. Translation: CATSDLTLRGLSEKLFF. The rearrangement links TRBV24-1 to TRBJ1-4; TRBD1 matches at 8 bases. Germline CDR1 is KGHDR and CDR2 is SFDVKD. The ends lost 0 bases at V and 7 bases at J; junction bases unmatched: 9. This CDR3 contains 17 residues.

The chain carries TRBV7-2 and TRBJ2-3; TRBD2 matches at 13 bases. Germline loops: CDR1 SGHTA, CDR2 FQGNSA. Unmatched junction bases numbered 10, after V lost 5 bases and J lost 5 bases. There are 17 residues in the CDR3. This CDR3 is CASSTRTSGGLKDTQYF. For the CDR3, the DNA is TGTGCCAGCAGCACTAGGACTAGCGGGGGATTAAAAGATACGCAGTATTTT.

In its sample, this clone was seen once. The gene calls are TRBV6-6 and TRBJ2-2, with TRBD1 matching 8 bases. CDR1 and CDR2 from the germline V gene are MNHNY and SVGAGI (reference sequence). This CDR3 is 15 amino acids long. After removal of 6 bases from V and 5 bases from J, the junction contained 8 bases not matched to a gene. The DNA of the CDR3 is TGTGCCAGCAGCAGTGACAGGGGAAAGACCGGGGAGCTGTTTTTT. Residues: CASSSDRGKTGELFF.

This clone was observed a handful of times. V usage is TRBV7-2 and J usage is TRBJ1-2; the match to TRBD1 covers 9 bases. The CDR3 has 15 amino acids. The junction had 8 bases not matched to a gene; V was cut back by 5 bases and J by 4 bases. Germline V gene lookup returns CDR1 SGHTA and CDR2 FQGNSA. CDR3 loop: CASSRLGTGIYGYTF. For the CDR3, the DNA is TGTGCCAGCAGCCGTCTCGGGACAGGGATCTATGGCTACACCTTC. The full variable domain, its missing parts supplied by reference TRBV7-2 and TRBJ1-2, is GAGVSQSPSNKVTEKGKDVELRCDPISGHTALYWYRQSLGQGLEFLIYFQGNSAPDKSGLPSDRFSAERTGGSVSTLTIQRTQQEDSAVYLCASSRLGTGIYGYTFGSGTRLTVV.

This clone was counted only a few times. The chain carries TRBV24-1 and TRBJ1-2; D is perhaps TRBD1 (6 bases). This CDR3 is 13 amino acids long. V was cut by 4 bases and J by 8 bases, with 13 bases left in between. From germline, CDR1 is KGHDR and CDR2 SFDVKD. The CDR3 region has the DNA TGTGCCACCAGTGACGAACAGGGTCGAGGCTACACCTTC. It codes for CATSDEQGRGYTF.